This T cell receptor beta chain was sequenced during a study of CD8+ T cells in alopecia areata. Documented treatment: oral pan-JAK inhibitor, 5-10 mg twice daily. After isolation, RNA underwent reverse transcription to generate cDNA as the sequencing template. This table comes from immunoSEQ multiplex PCR, and its TCRdb copy is limited to in-frame clones, with some not included. The sample holds about 160,000 clones, about three fifths seen once. This receptor was taken from a human donor with alopecia areata. The specimen comprised CD4+ T cells sorted from blood, sampled at week 4, from a patient treated with tofacitinib.

CDR3 loop: CASTRLVSSYNEQFF. Written as DNA, the CDR3 is TGTGCCAGCACCCGACTAGTCAGCTCCTACAATGAGCAGTTCTTC. The chain couples TRBV6-5 to TRBJ2-1, with a weak D call TRBD2 (6 bases). The CDR3 contains 15 residues. Trimming cost V 7 bases and J 0 bases, with 13 bases left between them. Germline V lookup: CDR1 MNHEY, CDR2 SVGAGI.